What follows describes a single T cell receptor (beta chain). Its antigen is not yet known. Per-base qualities were not stored, and no clone one base away is much larger. The cohort comprised around 700 healthy bone marrow donors. At the time of sampling, every cohort member was nominally healthy, though immune exposures that went unrecorded were likely present. The donor was CMV seronegative and was included in the group of around 320 seronegative cohort members. A peripheral blood sample was collected from each donor, and TCR beta sequencing was performed on peripheral blood mononuclear cells. Genomic DNA was extracted from the blood cell samples with the Qiagen DNeasy Blood Extraction Kit. The CDR3 sequence holds 15 residues, the cysteine and phenylalanine included. CDR3 DNA is the only sequence kept; it has 45 bases, read in frame from the first base. A distance of 15 bases separates the germline ends of V and J, which lose 0 bases and 9 bases respectively. From a lookup of the germline V gene (reference sequence), CDR1 and CDR2 are SGHAT and FQDESV.

The data belong to a study of cytomegalovirus exposure and HLA in healthy donors (dated by TCRdb to about 2017). As for the study more broadly: An earlier analysis of 550 to 700 of the donors reported approximately 270 Gb of sequence data and roughly 110 million unique TCR beta sequences from 190 million or so T cells. The genetic ancestry cluster associated with self-reported Caucasian donors included about four fifths of the roughly 410 genotyped donors. To predict cytomegalovirus infection status, the study combined high-throughput TCR immunosequencing, statistical association of individual TCRs with disease status, and machine learning. A later genetic analysis used genome-wide SNP genotypes for about 60% of the 666 donors, treating that subset as a discovery cohort. Alongside the repertoire data, information on donor age, sex, ethnicity and CMV serostatus was compiled. Every discovery cohort repertoire had been produced on one sequencing platform. In addition to the first cohort of about 650 subjects, a separate validation cohort of about 120 different subjects was used. The later analysis used no new phenotypic data to find candidate immune exposures, relying instead on TCR beta sequences and their occurrence across donors. A later analysis re-analyzed previously published TCR beta repertoires from hundreds of donors and added high-resolution HLA genotyping to study TCR occurrence patterns. Typing coverage varied by locus: roughly 629-640 donors for A, B, C, DRB1 and DQB1; roughly 520 for DQA1; more than 600 for DPA1; fewer than 480 for DPB1. The study aimed to test whether signatures of past pathogen exposure could be identified by cataloging public T cell receptors. Among some 400 genotyped donors of the cohort, an average of roughly 230,000 unique TCR beta nucleotide sequences was sequenced per donor, of which about 18% were non-productive. A handful of DR-DQ haplotypes were handled as single units for association and clustering because linkage in the cohort was strong. Both class I and class II loci were covered by HLA typing, at four-digit resolution. An earlier analysis of about 600 of the donors used high-throughput TCR beta sequencing to judge whether each TCR beta V gene segment behaved as functional or pseudogenic. An early release covering roughly 640 HLA-typed donors comprised about 300 gigabases of sequencing data and around 86 million unique TCR sequences. The T cell repertoires of under 700 subjects were profiled by immunosequencing and related to cytomegalovirus serostatus.

Study-wide conclusions, independent of this receptor: Compared with the roughly 700-donor mean, donors in an Asian-associated ancestry cluster had fewer N-insertions in productive TCRs, according to a later genetic analysis. Because counts were too low, seventeen rarely observed V segments, including chromosome 9 orphons, were excluded from the earlier analysis of around 590 of the donors. In a later analysis, HLA-associated TCR beta chains were found to be more clonally expanded and to have lower generation probabilities than equally common non-associated chains. Because some donors lacked HLA typing at each locus, the association tests relied only on the typed subset. Roughly uniform sequencing depth across donors was assumed in presence/absence analyses, although this assumption may not hold. A further reported finding was that TCR beta sequences accurately predicted the HLA-A and HLA-B alleles for most subjects in the first cohort. A later analysis found that most CMV-associated TCR beta chains appeared HLA-restricted, with HLA associations seemingly driven largely by CMV exposure. The cohort was sequenced for TCR beta chains only, and without alpha or paired-chain data the features that could be detected were limited. While some public TCRs were present in many individuals, most TCR sequences turned up only very rarely across donors. Immune exposure information for the cohort was limited to CMV serostatus. Because the 87-base-pair reads could not distinguish some IMGT-functional V segments, including TRBV6-2 and TRBV6-3, those segments were excluded. In an earlier analysis of approximately 590 of the donors, most TCR beta V segments appeared in productive rearrangements about 87% or about 30% of the time, broadly matching IMGT annotations. In a later analysis, TCR association rates were found to vary across HLA loci, with the most associated TCRs seen for DRB1 alleles and the fewest for HLA-C alleles. Correlated functional status among segregating V segments might reflect linkage disequilibrium, but an unknown experimental factor could not be ruled out. Three of the identified cytomegalovirus-associated TCR beta chains were confirmed in vitro to be specific for cytomegalovirus antigens. When HLA alleles, especially DR and DQ, strongly co-occurred, TCR associations were difficult to assign to individual alleles. In a later analysis, over 15,000 TCR beta sequences were associated with specific HLA alleles at a false discovery rate of 0.05. V-gene and J-gene trimming of TCR beta chains was associated with a missense DCLRE1C variant in a later genetic analysis, and the association was replicated in an independent cohort. In a later analysis, several top co-occurrence clusters were reported to appear linked to parvovirus B19, influenza, CMV and Epstein-Barr virus. A cluster of highly shared sequence variants was judged likely to represent a technical artifact of the sequencing pipeline. The classifier was reported to diagnose cytomegalovirus status with high specificity and sensitivity in both the original and validation cohorts. In the study, roughly 160 TCR beta chains were listed as associated with cytomegalovirus. It was suggested by the authors that the approach could potentially be generalized to other disease states and immunological phenotypes.

Libraries were made using the immunoSEQ multiplex PCR assay. The multiplex PCR relied on a mix of 60 forward primers for TCR Vbeta segments and 13 reverse primers for TCR Jbeta segments. The CDR3 region of rearranged TCR beta genes was amplified from genomic DNA by a multiplex PCR assay. Amplified TCR beta libraries were sequenced as 87-base-pair reads on the Illumina HiSeq System. The study's own analysis went as follows. In a later analysis, some 80 million unique TCR beta chains were counted across the 690 or so repertoires, and approximately 11 million of these chains were shared by at least two donors. Raw reads were error-corrected and collapsed into unique sequences with a nearest-neighbor algorithm that merged closely related sequences to remove PCR and sequencing errors. Alignment of CDR3 sequences to IMGT reference sequences was used to assign V, D and J gene segments. For a sequence to be retained, a match of at least six nucleotides to both a V gene segment and a J gene segment was required. A rearrangement was called productive if the CDR3 had no stop codons and remained in frame with V and J, and every other rearrangement was called non-productive. Following IMGT convention, CDR3 was defined as the stretch from the second conserved V-encoded cysteine up to the conserved J-encoded phenylalanine. The earlier analysis of about 610 of the donors excluded sequences that lacked an unambiguous match to a single V gene segment. An earlier analysis of a few hundred of the donors classified V segments as functional when productive rearrangements were above 56.7% and as segregating when the standard deviation between donors was above 5%. A statistical classification framework was developed to diagnose cytomegalovirus status using the catalog of TCR beta chain sequences. V and J gene assignment, in a later analysis, came from comparing TCR nucleotide sequences with IMGT/GENE-DB human TR gene sequences. A later analysis assigned CDR3 sequences and most-parsimonious VDJ recombination scenarios with the TCRdist pipeline. In a later analysis, each TCR beta chain was defined by its CDR3 amino acid sequence together with its V-gene family, and reads without a unique V-gene family were excluded. A later analysis removed 592 highly shared, low-generation-probability nucleotide sequences to deal with suspected cross-contamination and a sequencing artifact. For each public chain, a later analysis derived a clonal expansion index from normalized ranks of inferred template counts within each repertoire. In a later analysis, generation probabilities were computed with a VDJ recombination model fitted to out-of-frame rearrangements, and the resulting probabilities were checked against IGoR. In a later analysis, TCR-TCR, TCR-HLA and TCR-CMV co-occurrence was scored with hypergeometric tests, and a repertoire-size bias correction was applied to TCR pairs. To estimate false discovery rates, a later analysis permuted the HLA or CMV assignments 20 times. A later analysis grouped co-occurring TCRs with DBSCAN, adding TCRdist sequence similarity when clustering within HLA-allele-positive subsets. Repertoires with fewer than 30,000 or more than 120,000 public chains were left out of co-occurrence clustering, as were four to six repertoires with anomalous nucleotide sharing. TCRdb took this table from immuneACCESS and kept in-frame rearrangements with V and J called. Such tables lack part of the clones; where checked against another copy, unresolved V genes explain under half of the gap, and the rest is unexplained. That table furnishes V, J and clone size, whereas the DNA furnished D and trimming. Across this sample there are more than 150,000 clones, with roughly 90% seen only once. The top ten hold roughly 0.23% of the sample.

This sequence uses TRBV11-1 and TRBJ2-1; a tentative D match to TRBD1 spans 6 bases. Sequences were obtained from PBMCs. This receptor was identified in a girl under three years old in good health and CMV-seronegative. The DNA reads as follows: TGTGCCAGCAGCTTAGCAGGGGGTGTGTGGCCTGAGCAGTTCTTC. Its protein reads: CASSLAGGVWPEQFF.